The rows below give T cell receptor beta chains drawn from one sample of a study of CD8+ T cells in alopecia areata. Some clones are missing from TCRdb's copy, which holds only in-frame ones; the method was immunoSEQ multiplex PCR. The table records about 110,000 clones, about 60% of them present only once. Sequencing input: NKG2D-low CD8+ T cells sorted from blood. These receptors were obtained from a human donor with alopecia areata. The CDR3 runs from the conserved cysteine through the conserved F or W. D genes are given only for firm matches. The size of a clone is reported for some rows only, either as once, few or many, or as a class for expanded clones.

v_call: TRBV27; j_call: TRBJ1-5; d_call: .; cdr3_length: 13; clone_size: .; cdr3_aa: CASSGQYNQPQHF; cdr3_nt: TGTGCCAGCAGTGGACAGTACAATCAGCCCCAGCATTTT
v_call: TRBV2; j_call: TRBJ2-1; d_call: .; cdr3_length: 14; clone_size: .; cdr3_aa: CASSEGRGHNEQFF; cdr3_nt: TGTGCCAGCAGTGAAGGGAGGGGCCACAATGAGCAGTTCTTC
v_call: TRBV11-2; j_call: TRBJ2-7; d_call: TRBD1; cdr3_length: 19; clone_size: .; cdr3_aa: CASSYLPGQGAFTDYEQYF; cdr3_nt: TGTGCCAGCAGCTATCTCCCGGGACAGGGGGCTTTCACGGACTACGAGCAGTACTTC
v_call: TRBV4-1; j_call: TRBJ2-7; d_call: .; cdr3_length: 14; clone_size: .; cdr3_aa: CASSQVGAAYEQYF; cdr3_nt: TGCGCCAGCAGCCAAGTGGGCGCCGCCTACGAGCAGTACTTC
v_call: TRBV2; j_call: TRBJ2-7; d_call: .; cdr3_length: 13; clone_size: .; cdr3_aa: CASSDGQGYEQYF; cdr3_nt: TGTGCCAGCAGTGACGGGCAGGGCTACGAGCAGTACTTC
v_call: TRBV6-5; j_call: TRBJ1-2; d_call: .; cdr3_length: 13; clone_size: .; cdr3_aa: CASFSKWVYGYTF; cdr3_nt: TGTGCCAGCTTCTCTAAGTGGGTATATGGCTACACCTTC
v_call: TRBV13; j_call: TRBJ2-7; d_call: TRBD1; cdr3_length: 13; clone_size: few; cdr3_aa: CASSEQGRDEQYF; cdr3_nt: TGTGCCAGCAGCGAACAGGGGAGAGACGAGCAGTACTTC
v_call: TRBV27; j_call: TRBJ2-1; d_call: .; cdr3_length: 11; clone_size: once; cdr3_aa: CATSVGDEQFF; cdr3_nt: TGTGCCACCTCGGTGGGAGATGAGCAGTTCTTC
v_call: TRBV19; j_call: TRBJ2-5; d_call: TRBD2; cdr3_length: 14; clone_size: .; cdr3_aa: CASSPSGRLETQYF; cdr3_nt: TGTGCCAGTAGTCCCAGCGGGAGGTTGGAGACCCAGTACTTC
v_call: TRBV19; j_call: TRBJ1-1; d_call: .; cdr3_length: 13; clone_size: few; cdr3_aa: CASSISVNTEAFF; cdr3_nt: TGTGCCAGTAGTATTAGCGTCAACACTGAAGCTTTCTTT
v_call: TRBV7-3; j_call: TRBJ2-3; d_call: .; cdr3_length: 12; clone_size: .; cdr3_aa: CASSMGTDTQYF; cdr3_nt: TGTGCCAGCAGCATGGGCACAGATACGCAGTATTTT
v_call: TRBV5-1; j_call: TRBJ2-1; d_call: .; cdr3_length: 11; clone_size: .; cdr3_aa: CASSLYNEQFF; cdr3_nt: TGCGCCAGCAGCTTGTACAATGAGCAGTTCTTC
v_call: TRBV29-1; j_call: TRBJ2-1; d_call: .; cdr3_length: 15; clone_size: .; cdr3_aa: CSVEDLQLEYNEQFF; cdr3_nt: TGCAGCGTTGAAGATCTTCAGCTGGAATACAATGAGCAGTTCTTC
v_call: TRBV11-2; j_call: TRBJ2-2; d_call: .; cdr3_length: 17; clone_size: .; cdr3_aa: CASSLVRYSPDTGELFF; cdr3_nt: TGTGCCAGCAGCTTAGTACGTTATAGCCCAGACACCGGGGAGCTGTTTTTT
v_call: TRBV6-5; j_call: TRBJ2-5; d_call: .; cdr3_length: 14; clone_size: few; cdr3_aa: CASMSGTNQETQYF; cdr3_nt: TGTGCCAGCATGAGCGGGACAAACCAAGAGACCCAGTACTTC
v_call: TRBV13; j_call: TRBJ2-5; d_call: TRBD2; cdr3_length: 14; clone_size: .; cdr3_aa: CASSDGLGGGTQYF; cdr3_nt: TGTGCCAGCAGCGACGGACTAGGTGGCGGGACCCAGTACTTC
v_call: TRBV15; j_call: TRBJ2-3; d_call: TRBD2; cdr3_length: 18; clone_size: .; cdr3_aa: CATSRRSLSSGSKDTQYF; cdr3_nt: TGTGCCACCAGCAGACGGTCGTTGTCTAGCGGGAGTAAAGATACGCAGTATTTT
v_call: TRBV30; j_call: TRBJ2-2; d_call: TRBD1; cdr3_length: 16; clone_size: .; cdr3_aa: CAWSPLTGGDTGELFF; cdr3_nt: TGTGCCTGGAGTCCGCTGACAGGGGGCGACACCGGGGAGCTGTTTTTT
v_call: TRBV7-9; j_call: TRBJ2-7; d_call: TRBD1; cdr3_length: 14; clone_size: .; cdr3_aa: CASSLAGQGYEQYF; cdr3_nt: TGTGCCAGCAGCTTAGCTGGACAGGGTTACGAGCAGTACTTC
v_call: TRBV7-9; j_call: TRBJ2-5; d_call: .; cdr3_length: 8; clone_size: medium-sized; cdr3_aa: CATQPGYF; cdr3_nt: TGTGCCACCCAACCGGGGTACTTC
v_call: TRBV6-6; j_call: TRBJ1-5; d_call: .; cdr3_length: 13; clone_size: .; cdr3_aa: CASLQGINQPQHF; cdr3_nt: TGTGCCAGCCTACAGGGAATCAATCAGCCCCAGCATTTT
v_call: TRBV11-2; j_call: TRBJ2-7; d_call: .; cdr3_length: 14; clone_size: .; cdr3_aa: CASSLGGFGHEQYF; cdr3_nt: TGTGCCAGCAGCTTAGGGGGGTTTGGTCACGAGCAGTACTTC
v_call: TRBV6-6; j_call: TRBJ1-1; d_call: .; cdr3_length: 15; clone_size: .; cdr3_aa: CASSYSKRGDTEAFF; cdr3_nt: TGTGCCAGCAGTTACTCGAAGCGGGGAGACACTGAAGCTTTCTTT
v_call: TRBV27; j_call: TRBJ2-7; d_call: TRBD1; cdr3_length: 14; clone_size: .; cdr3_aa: CASSRTGSIYEQYF; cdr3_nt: TGTGCCAGCAGCCGGACAGGGTCTATCTACGAGCAGTACTTC
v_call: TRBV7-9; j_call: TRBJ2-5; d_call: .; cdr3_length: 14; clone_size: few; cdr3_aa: CASSLASPKETQYF; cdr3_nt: TGTGCCAGCAGCTTAGCGAGCCCTAAAGAGACCCAGTACTTC
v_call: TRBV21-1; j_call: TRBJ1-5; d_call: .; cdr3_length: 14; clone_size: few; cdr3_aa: CASSSRRDNQPQHF; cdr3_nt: TGTGCCAGCAGCAGTCGCAGGGACAATCAGCCCCAGCATTTT
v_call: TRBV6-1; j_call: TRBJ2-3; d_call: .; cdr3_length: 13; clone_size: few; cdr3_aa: CASSLSRPDTQYF; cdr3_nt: TGTGCCAGCAGTTTATCCAGGCCAGATACGCAGTATTTT
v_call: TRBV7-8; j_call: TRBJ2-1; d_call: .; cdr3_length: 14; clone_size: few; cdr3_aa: CASSSGLYYNEQFF; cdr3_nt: TGTGCCAGCAGCTCGGGACTTTACTACAATGAGCAGTTCTTC
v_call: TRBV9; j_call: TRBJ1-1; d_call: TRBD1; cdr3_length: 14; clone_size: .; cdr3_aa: CASSSPGTGSEAFF; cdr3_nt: TGTGCCAGCAGCAGCCCCGGGACAGGTTCTGAAGCTTTCTTT
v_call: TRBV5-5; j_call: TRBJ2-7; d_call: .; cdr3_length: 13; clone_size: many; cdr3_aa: CASSLGSAYEQYF; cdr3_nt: TGTGCCAGCAGCTTGGGGAGCGCCTACGAGCAGTACTTC
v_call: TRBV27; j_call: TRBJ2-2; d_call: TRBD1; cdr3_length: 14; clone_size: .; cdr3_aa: CASTRDRNTGELFF; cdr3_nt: TGTGCCAGCACCCGGGACAGGAACACCGGGGAGCTGTTTTTT
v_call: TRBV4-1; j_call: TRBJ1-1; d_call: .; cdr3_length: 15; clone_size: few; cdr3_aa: CASSQATGLNTEAFF; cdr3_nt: TGCGCCAGCAGCCAAGCTACCGGCTTGAACACTGAAGCTTTCTTT
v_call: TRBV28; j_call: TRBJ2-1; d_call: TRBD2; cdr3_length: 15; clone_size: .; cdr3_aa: CASRLGLAENNEQFF; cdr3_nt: TGTGCCAGCCGACTCGGACTAGCGGAAAACAATGAGCAGTTCTTC
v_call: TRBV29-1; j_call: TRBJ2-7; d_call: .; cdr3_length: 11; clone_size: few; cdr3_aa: CSVSGSYEQYF; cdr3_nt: TGCAGCGTCTCCGGCTCCTACGAGCAGTACTTC
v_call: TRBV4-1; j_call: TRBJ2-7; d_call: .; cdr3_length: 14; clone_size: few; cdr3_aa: CASSQVDGDYEQYF; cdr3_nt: TGCGCCAGCAGCCAAGTCGACGGGGACTACGAGCAGTACTTC
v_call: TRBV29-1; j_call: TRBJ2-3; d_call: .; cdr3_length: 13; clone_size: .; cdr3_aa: CSVEAGGPDTQYF; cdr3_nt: TGCAGCGTTGAAGCGGGGGGCCCAGATACGCAGTATTTT
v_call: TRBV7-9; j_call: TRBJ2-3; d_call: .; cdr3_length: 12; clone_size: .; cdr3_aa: CASKSSTDTQYF; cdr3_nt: TGTGCCAGCAAAAGTAGCACAGATACGCAGTATTTT
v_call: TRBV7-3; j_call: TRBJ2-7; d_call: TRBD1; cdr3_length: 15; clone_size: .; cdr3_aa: CASSFRDRGPWVQYF; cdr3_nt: TGTGCCAGCAGCTTCCGGGACAGGGGGCCCTGGGTGCAGTACTTC
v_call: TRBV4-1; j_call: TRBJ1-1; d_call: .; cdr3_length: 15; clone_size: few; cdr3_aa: CASSQVAGFGTEAFF; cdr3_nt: TGCGCCAGCAGCCAAGTGGCAGGGTTCGGCACTGAAGCTTTCTTT
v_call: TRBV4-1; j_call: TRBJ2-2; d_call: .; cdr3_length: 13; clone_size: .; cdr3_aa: CASSLKRTGELFF; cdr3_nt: TGCGCCAGCAGCCTCAAGCGTACCGGGGAGCTGTTTTTT
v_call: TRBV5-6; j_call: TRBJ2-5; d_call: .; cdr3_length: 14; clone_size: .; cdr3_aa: CASSLGDAWETQYF; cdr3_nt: TGTGCCAGCAGCTTGGGGGACGCCTGGGAGACCCAGTACTTC
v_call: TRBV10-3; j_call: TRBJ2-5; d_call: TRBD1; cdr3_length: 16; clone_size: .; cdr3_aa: CAISTTTDRDRETQYF; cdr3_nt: TGTGCCATCAGTACCACCACCGACAGGGACCGAGAGACCCAGTACTTC
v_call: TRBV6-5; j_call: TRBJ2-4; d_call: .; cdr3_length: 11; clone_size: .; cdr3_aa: CASSRGNIQYF; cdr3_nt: TGTGCCAGCAGCCGGGGAAACATTCAGTACTTC
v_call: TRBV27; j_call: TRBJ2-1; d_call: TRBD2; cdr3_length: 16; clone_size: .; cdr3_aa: CASSLSPAGADNEQFF; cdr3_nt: TGTGCCAGCAGTTTATCACCAGCGGGAGCGGACAATGAGCAGTTCTTC
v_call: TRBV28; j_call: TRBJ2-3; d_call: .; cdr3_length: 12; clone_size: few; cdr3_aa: CASRPPTDTQYF; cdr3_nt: TGTGCCAGCAGACCCCCCACAGATACGCAGTATTTT
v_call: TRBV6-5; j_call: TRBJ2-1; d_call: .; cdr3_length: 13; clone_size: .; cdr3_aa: CASSSGQIGEQFF; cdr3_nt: TGTGCCAGCAGTTCAGGGCAGATCGGTGAGCAGTTCTTC
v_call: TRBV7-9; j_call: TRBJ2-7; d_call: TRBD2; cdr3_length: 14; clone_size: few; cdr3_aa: CASSPLAGEYEQYF; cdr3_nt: TGTGCCAGCAGCCCTTTAGCGGGAGAGTACGAGCAGTACTTC
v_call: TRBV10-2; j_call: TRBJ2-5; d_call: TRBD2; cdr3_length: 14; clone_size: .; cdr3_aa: CASSLGLAGVTQYF; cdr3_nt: TGCGCCAGCAGTCTGGGACTAGCGGGAGTTACCCAGTACTTC
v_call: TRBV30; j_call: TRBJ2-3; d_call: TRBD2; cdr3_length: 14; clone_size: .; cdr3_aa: CAWRSLAGVNTQYF; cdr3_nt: TGTGCCTGGAGGTCGCTAGCGGGAGTAAATACGCAGTATTTT
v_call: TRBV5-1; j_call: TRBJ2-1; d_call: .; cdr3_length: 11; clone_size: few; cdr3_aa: CASSLDNEQFF; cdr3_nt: TGCGCCAGCAGCCTCGACAATGAGCAGTTCTTC
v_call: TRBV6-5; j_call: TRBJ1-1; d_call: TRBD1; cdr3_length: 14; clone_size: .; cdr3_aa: CASSPSTGGAEAFF; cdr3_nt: TGTGCCAGCAGCCCCTCTACAGGGGGGGCTGAAGCTTTCTTT